These T cell receptor beta chains were read from a single sample in a study of control samples from healthy donors and cancer patients. Repertoires were generated with immunoSEQ multiplex PCR, while TCRdb's copy carries only in-frame clones and drops some. The sample records nearly 200,000 clones, about 89% being singletons. Sequenced input: blood. The receptors derive from a man aged 25 to 40 in good health. CDR3s include the opening cysteine and the closing phenylalanine or tryptophan. The order of the fields is D gene, J gene, V gene, clone size, CDR3 DNA, CDR3 protein. The D gene is left open where the match is weak. Only part of the rows carry a size: once, few, many, or a class if the clone is expanded.

.	TRBJ2-4	TRBV3-1/TRBV3-2	once	TGTGCCAGCAGCCAATTAACCTCCAAAAACATTCAGTACTTC	CASSQLTSKNIQYF
.	TRBJ2-1	TRBV19	.	TGTGCCAGTAGTCTCGTGAATGAGCAGTTCTTC	CASSLVNEQFF
.	TRBJ1-5	TRBV21-1	.	TGTGCCAGCAGCAAAGGTGGCGGATTTAGCAATCAGCCCCAGCATTTT	CASSKGGGFSNQPQHF
TRBD1	TRBJ2-1	TRBV19	once	TGTGCCAGTAGTGGTCACAGGGGGCGCCGAGATGAGCAGTTCTTC	CASSGHRGRRDEQFF
.	TRBJ2-2	TRBV6-5	.	TGTGCCAGCATGTTAAGGTCGACGAGGCGAGGGCTGTTTTTT	CASMLRSTRRGLFF
.	TRBJ1-2	TRBV27	.	TGTGCCAGCAGTACACAGGGACGGGGAGTCTATGGCTACACCTTC	CASSTQGRGVYGYTF
.	TRBJ2-1	TRBV15	.	TGTGCCACCAGCAGAGATCAATCCCCCAGGGCTGAGCAGTTCTTC	CATSRDQSPRAEQFF
.	TRBJ1-4	TRBV20-1	.	TGCAGTGCTAGTACCGGTGGGAGACCAACTAATGAAAAACTGTTTTTT	CSASTGGRPTNEKLFF
TRBD1	TRBJ1-5	TRBV24-1	.	TGTGCCACCAGGGCAGGGGGCGACAATCAGCCCCAGCATTTT	CATRAGGDNQPQHF
TRBD1	TRBJ1-2	TRBV28	.	TGTGCCAGCAGTTTCCCGGGACAGCCCTATGGCTACACCTTC	CASSFPGQPYGYTF
.	TRBJ2-7	TRBV7-8	.	TGTGCCAGCAGCCTAGGTGGGGGTATCGACGAGCAGTACTTC	CASSLGGGIDEQYF
.	TRBJ1-1	TRBV5-6	.	TGTGCCAGCAGCTTCGGAGGGAACACTGAAGCTTTCTTT	CASSFGGNTEAFF
TRBD2	TRBJ2-3	TRBV5-1	.	TGCGCCAGCAGCTTGGAGTCTAGCGGGGGGTACACAGATACGCAGTATTTT	CASSLESSGGYTDTQYF
.	TRBJ1-5	TRBV6-5	.	TGTGCCAGGACTGGGGGGCCGAGCAATCAGCCCCAGCATTTT	CARTGGPSNQPQHF
.	TRBJ1-5	TRBV10-2	.	TGCGCCAGCTCCTGGGCGGTAAATCAGCCCCAGCATTTT	CASSWAVNQPQHF
.	TRBJ2-3	TRBV6-4	.	TGTGCCAGCAGTTTCCGGGGGTCTAGCACAGATACGCAGTATTTT	CASSFRGSSTDTQYF
TRBD2	TRBJ2-1	TRBV30	.	TGTGCCTTGACTAGCGGGGGAGCCTACAATGAGCAGTTCTTC	CALTSGGAYNEQFF
.	TRBJ1-5	TRBV29-1	.	TGCAGCGTTGCGGGGATTAATCAGCCCCAGCATTTT	CSVAGINQPQHF
.	TRBJ1-3	TRBV19	.	TGTGCCAGTAGTACCCCGAAGGCCTCCGGAAACACCATATATTTT	CASSTPKASGNTIYF
TRBD2	TRBJ2-7	TRBV25-1	.	TGTGCCAGCAGTGTCCCGGGGGGACGGAGCTCCTACGAGCAGTACTTC	CASSVPGGRSSYEQYF
.	TRBJ1-1	TRBV5-6	.	TGTGCCAGCAGCTTGGCCTCATGGGACACTGAAGCTTTCTTT	CASSLASWDTEAFF
.	TRBJ1-5	TRBV3-1/TRBV3-2	few	TGTGCCAGCAGCCAAGCAGGGTTGAGCAATCAGCCCCAGCATTTT	CASSQAGLSNQPQHF
TRBD2	TRBJ2-3	TRBV5-4	.	TGTGCCAGCAACCTCCAGACTAGCGGCACAGATACGCAGTATTTT	CASNLQTSGTDTQYF
TRBD1	TRBJ2-7	TRBV18	.	TGTGCCAGCTCAGCCGGACAGGGGGTTAGCTACGAGCAGTACTTC	CASSAGQGVSYEQYF
TRBD2	TRBJ2-2	TRBV7-8	.	TGTGCCAGCAGCTTTTTATCTAGCGGGGGGGCACCCACCGGGGAGCTGTTTTTT	CASSFLSSGGAPTGELFF
TRBD2	TRBJ2-3	TRBV6-5	.	TGTGCCAGCAGTTTCGGACTAGATCAAGATACGCAGTATTTT	CASSFGLDQDTQYF
.	TRBJ2-6	TRBV7-2	.	TGTGCCAGCAGCCAAGGGGGGGCCAACGTCCTGACTTTC	CASSQGGANVLTF
TRBD1	TRBJ2-7	TRBV5-1	.	TGCGCCAGCAGCTTGGGGGGACAGGGTTCCTACGAGCAGTACTTC	CASSLGGQGSYEQYF
.	TRBJ1-6	TRBV6-1	once	TGTGCCAGCAGTGAGCAGGGCAAGTCACCCCTCCACTTT	CASSEQGKSPLHF
TRBD1	TRBJ1-4	TRBV3-1/TRBV3-2	.	TGTGCCAGCAGCCTATGGGGACAGCCTGCAACTAATGAAAAACTGTTTTTT	CASSLWGQPATNEKLFF
TRBD1	TRBJ2-2	TRBV30	.	TGTGCCTGGAGTGTACAGGGGGCGTTGAACACCGGGGAGCTGTTTTTT	CAWSVQGALNTGELFF
TRBD1	TRBJ2-3	TRBV27	few	TGTGCCAGCAGGACCGGGACAGGGACAGATACGCAGTATTTT	CASRTGTGTDTQYF